This T cell receptor beta chain was obtained from a study of cytomegalovirus exposure and HLA in healthy donors. Study-wide findings and caveats: Most TCRs appeared rarely, but some public TCRs recurred in many donors. Prior analysis indicated that the majority of TCR beta V segments exhibited productivity approximately 90% or approximately 30% of the time. V- and J-gene trimming of TCR beta was linked (in a later analysis) to a missense DCLRE1C variant. It was 150 to 200 TCR beta chains that were listed as cytomegalovirus-associated.

PCR primers comprised 60 Vbeta and 13 Jbeta primers. TCRdb's copy holds only in-frame clones and misses some; the assay was immunoSEQ multiplex PCR. Of approximately 120,000 clones listed, around 77% are singletons. The germline gives CDR1 KGHSH, CDR2 LQKENI. The junction had 6 bases not matched to a gene; V was cut back by 4 bases and J by 2 bases. The CDR3 extends over 15 amino acids. Comment on this clone: Antigen specificity is unknown. Other nucleotide sequences from this sample produce the same CDR3.

Sample: PBMCs. This receptor was obtained from a man in his forties in good health and CMV-seropositive. This chain links TRBV18 with TRBJ2-7; TRBD1 agrees at 9 bases. The CDR3 spells CASSQPGQGTYEQYF. CDR3 in DNA: TGTGCCAGCTCACAACCGGGACAGGGAACCTACGAGCAGTACTTC. Filled out from reference TRBV18 and TRBJ2-7, the complete variable domain reads NAGVMQNPRHLVRRRGQEARLRCSPMKGHSHVYWYRQLPEEGLKFMVYLQKENIIDESGMPKERFSAEFPKEGPSILRIQQVVRGDSAAYFCASSQPGQGTYEQYFGPGTRLTVT.